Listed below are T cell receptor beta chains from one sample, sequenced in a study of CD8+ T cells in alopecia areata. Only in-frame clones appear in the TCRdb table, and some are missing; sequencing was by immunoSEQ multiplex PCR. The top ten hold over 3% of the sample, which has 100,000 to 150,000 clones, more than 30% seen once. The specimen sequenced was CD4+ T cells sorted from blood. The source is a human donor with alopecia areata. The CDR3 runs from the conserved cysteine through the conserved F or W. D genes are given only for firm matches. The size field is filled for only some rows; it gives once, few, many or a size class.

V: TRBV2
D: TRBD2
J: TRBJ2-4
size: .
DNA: TGTGCCAGCAGTGCTAGCGGCGGGGCCAAAAACATTCAGTACTTC
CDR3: CASSASGGAKNIQYF

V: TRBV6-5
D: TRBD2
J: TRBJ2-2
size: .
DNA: TGTGCCAGCTGCATGGGGAGGGACACCGGGGAGCTGTTTTTT
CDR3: CASCMGRDTGELFF

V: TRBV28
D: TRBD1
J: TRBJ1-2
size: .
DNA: TGTGCCAGCAGTTGGGGACAGGGGAGGAATGGCTACACCTTC
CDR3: CASSWGQGRNGYTF

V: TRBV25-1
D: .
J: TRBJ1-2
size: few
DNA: TGTGCCAGCAGTGAATATCGGTTAAGAGGGAAGGATGGCTACACCTTC
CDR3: CASSEYRLRGKDGYTF

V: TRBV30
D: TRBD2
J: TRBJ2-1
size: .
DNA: TGTGCCTGGACGGGGACTAGCGGGAGCAATGAGCAGTTCTTC
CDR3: CAWTGTSGSNEQFF

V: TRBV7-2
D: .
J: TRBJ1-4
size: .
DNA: TGTGCCAGCAGGCCCAGAGCCACTACCAATGAAAAACTGTTTTTT
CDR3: CASRPRATTNEKLFF

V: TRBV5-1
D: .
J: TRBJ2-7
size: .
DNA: TGCGCCAGCAGCTTTACCGGGGGTGGTACCTACGAGCAGTACTTC
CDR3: CASSFTGGGTYEQYF

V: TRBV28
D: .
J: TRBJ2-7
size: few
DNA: TGTGCCAGCAGATCGACAGGCCGGAGGTTCTACGAGCAGTACTTC
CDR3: CASRSTGRRFYEQYF

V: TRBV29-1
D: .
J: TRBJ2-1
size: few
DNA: TGCAGCGTTGTCCCTCAGTTCAATGAGCAGTTCTTC
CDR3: CSVVPQFNEQFF

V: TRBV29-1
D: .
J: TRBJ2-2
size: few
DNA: TGCAGCGTGAAAGAACAGACAGACACCGGGGAGCTGTTTTTT
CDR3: CSVKEQTDTGELFF

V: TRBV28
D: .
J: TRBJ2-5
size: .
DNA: TGTGCCAGCAGTAATGACGGGTACGGGACCCAGTACTTC
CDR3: CASSNDGYGTQYF

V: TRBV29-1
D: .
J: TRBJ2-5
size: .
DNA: TGCAGCGTTGATCGTTCAGGGGAGACCCAGTACTTC
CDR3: CSVDRSGETQYF

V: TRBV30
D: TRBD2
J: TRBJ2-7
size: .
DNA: TGTGCCTGGAGTGAACAGCGCGGGAGTACTTACGAGCAGTACTTC
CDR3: CAWSEQRGSTYEQYF

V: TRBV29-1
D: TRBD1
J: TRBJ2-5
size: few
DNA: TGCAGCGGTGTCAGGGGGCGGGAGACCCAGTACTTC
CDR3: CSGVRGRETQYF

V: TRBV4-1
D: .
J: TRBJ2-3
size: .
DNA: TGCGCCAGCAGCCTTCAAGATACGCAGTATTTT
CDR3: CASSLQDTQYF

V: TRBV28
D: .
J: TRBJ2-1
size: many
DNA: TGTGCCAGCAGTAGCCTGGCTGAGCAGTTCTTC
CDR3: CASSSLAEQFF

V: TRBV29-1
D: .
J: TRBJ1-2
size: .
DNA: TGCAGCCCCTACAACCAGAACTATGGCTACACCTTC
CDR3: CSPYNQNYGYTF

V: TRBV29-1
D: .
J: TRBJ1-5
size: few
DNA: TGCAGCGTCATGGACATAGATCAGCCCCAGCATTTT
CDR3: CSVMDIDQPQHF

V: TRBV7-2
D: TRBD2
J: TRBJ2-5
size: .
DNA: TGTGCCAGCAGCCGACTAGCGGAGACCCAGTACTTC
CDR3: CASSRLAETQYF

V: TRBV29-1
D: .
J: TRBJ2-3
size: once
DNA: TGCAGCGTTGTTGGCAGACACACAGATACGCAGTATTTT
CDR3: CSVVGRHTDTQYF

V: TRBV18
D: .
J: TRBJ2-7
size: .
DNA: TGTGCCAGCTCAAATCCGAACTACGAGCAGTACTTC
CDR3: CASSNPNYEQYF

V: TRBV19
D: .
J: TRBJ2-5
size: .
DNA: TGTGCCAGTAGCCCCGGGCCTCGGGCGGCGACCCAGTACTTC
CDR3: CASSPGPRAATQYF

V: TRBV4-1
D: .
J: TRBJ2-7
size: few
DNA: TGCGCCAGCAGCCAAGGGTTACGTTGGGACACCTACGAGCAGTACTTC
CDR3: CASSQGLRWDTYEQYF

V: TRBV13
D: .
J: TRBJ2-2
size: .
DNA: TGTGCCAGCACCAAGCGGACCGCTTCCACCGGGGAGCTGTTTTTT
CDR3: CASTKRTASTGELFF

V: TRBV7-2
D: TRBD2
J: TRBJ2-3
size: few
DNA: TGTGCCAGCAGCTTCCGCCTAGCGGGAAACACAGATACGCAGTATTTT
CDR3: CASSFRLAGNTDTQYF

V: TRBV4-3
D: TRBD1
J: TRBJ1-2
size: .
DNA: TGCGCCAGCAGCCAAGATCGCACAGGGGCCTATGGCTACACCTTC
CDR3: CASSQDRTGAYGYTF

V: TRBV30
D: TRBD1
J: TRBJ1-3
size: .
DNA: TGTGCCTTCTCGAGGGACAGCTCTGGAAACACCATATATTTT
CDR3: CAFSRDSSGNTIYF

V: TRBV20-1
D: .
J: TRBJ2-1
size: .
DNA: TGCAGTCTGAGCTCCTACAATGAGCAGTTCTTC
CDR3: CSLSSYNEQFF

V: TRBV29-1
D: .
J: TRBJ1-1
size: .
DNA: TGCAGCGCCCTGGGGGGGTACACTGAAGCTTTCTTT
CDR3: CSALGGYTEAFF

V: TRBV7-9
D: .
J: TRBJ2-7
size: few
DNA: TGTGCCAGCAGCTTAGCCTTGGGTGTCCACGAGCAGTACTTC
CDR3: CASSLALGVHEQYF

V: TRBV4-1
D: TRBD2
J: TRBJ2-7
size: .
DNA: TGCGCCAGCAGCCAAGATAGGACTAGCGGGAGGCGGGGGGAGCAGTACTTC
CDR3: CASSQDRTSGRRGEQYF

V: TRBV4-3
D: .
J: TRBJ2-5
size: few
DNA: TGCGCCAGCAGCCTGCAGAAGGAAGAGACCCAGTACTTC
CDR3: CASSLQKEETQYF

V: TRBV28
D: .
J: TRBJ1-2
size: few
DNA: TGTGCCAGTACCAAGGCGGGGGATGGCTACACCTTC
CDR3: CASTKAGDGYTF

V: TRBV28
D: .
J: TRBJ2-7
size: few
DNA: TGTGCCAGCAGTACCTCCTACGAGCAGTACTTC
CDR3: CASSTSYEQYF

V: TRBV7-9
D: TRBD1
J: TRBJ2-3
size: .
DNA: TGTGCCAGCAGCCGGGACAGGGACACAGATACGCAGTATTTT
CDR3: CASSRDRDTDTQYF

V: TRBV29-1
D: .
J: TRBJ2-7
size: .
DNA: TGCAGCGTTAAAACTGAATACGAGCAGTACTTC
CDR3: CSVKTEYEQYF

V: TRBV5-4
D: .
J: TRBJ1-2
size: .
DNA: TGTGCCAGCAGCTTAGGGACTCCAGGAGATGGCTACACCTTC
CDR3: CASSLGTPGDGYTF

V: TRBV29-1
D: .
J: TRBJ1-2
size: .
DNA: TGCAGCGGCGGGACCGAGTCTAATGGCTACACCTTC
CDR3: CSGGTESNGYTF

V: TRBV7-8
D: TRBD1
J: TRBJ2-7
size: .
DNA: TGTGCCAGCAGCCGGACCGGACAGGGGTCCTACGAGCAGTACTTC
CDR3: CASSRTGQGSYEQYF

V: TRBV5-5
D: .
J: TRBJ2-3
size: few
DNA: TGTGCCAGCAGCTTGGCCGCACAGAGCACAGATACGCAGTATTTT
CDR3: CASSLAAQSTDTQYF

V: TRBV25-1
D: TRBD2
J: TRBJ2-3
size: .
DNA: TGTGCCAGCAGTGAACGGCCAGCGGGATTTGCTGGAGATACGCAGTATTTT
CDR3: CASSERPAGFAGDTQYF

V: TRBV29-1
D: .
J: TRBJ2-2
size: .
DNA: TGCAGCGTTGAACGAGGGTCCAACACCGGGGAGCTGTTTTTT
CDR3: CSVERGSNTGELFF

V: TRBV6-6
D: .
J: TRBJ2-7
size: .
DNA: TGTGCCAGCAAGGACAACGCCTACGAGCAGTACTTC
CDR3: CASKDNAYEQYF

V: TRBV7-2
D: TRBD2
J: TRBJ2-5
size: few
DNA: TGTGCCAGCAGCATGACCTCTAGCGGCCAAGAGACCCAGTACTTC
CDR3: CASSMTSSGQETQYF

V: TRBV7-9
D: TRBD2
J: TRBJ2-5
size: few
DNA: TGTGCCAGCAGCTCAAGCGGGGAGGAGACCCAGTACTTC
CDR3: CASSSSGEETQYF

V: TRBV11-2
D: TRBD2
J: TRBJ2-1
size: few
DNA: TGTGCCAGCAGCCTCGAGGGAGGGTTCTACAATGAGCAGTTCTTC
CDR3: CASSLEGGFYNEQFF

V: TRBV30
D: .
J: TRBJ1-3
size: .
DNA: TGTGCCTGGATGACAACTGGTGGAAACACCATATATTTT
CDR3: CAWMTTGGNTIYF

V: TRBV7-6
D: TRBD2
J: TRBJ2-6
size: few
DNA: TGTGCCAGCAGCGTCACGGGAGGACCTGGGGCCAACGTCCTGACTTTC
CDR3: CASSVTGGPGANVLTF

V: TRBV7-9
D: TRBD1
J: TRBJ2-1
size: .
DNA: TGTGCCAGCAGCCTGACAGGGGCGGTCAATGAGCAGTTCTTC
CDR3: CASSLTGAVNEQFF

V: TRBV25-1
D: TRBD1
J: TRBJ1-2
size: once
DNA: TGTGCCAGCAGGTCCGGGACAGGGTATGGCTACACCTTC
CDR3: CASRSGTGYGYTF

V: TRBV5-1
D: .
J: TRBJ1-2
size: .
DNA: TGCGCCAGCAGCTCGAACGACGCCCATGGCTACACCTTC
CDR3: CASSSNDAHGYTF

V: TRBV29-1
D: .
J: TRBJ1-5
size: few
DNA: TGCAGCGTCCGACTGACGGGTAGCAATCAGCCCCAGCATTTT
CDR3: CSVRLTGSNQPQHF

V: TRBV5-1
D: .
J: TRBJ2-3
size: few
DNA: TGCGCCAGCAGCCTCCGGGACACAAGGGGCACAGATACGCAGTATTTT
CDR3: CASSLRDTRGTDTQYF